This T cell receptor beta chain was captured in a study of cytomegalovirus exposure and HLA in healthy donors. Findings and limits, study-wide: A later analysis reportedly found that, within productive TCRs, an Asian-associated ancestry cluster had fewer N-insertions than the mean observed across the roughly 700 donors. Earlier results showed most TCR beta V segments being productive about 87% or about 30% of the time. Most CMV-associated TCR beta chains appeared HLA-restricted in a later analysis.

Each of the donors was a healthy bone marrow donor. With regard to this clone: Its cognate antigen is unknown.

Researchers ran the PCR with 60 Vbeta and 13 Jbeta primers. Generated by immunoSEQ multiplex PCR, the TCRdb table keeps only in-frame clones and is missing some. The sample has about 110,000 clones; over 75% are singletons. CDR3 size: 14 residues. V lost 3 bases to trimming and J lost 6 bases; unmatched junction nucleotides: 2. Per germline, CDR1 LNHNV and CDR2 YYDKDF (reference sequence). Sequenced input: PBMCs. The receptor was derived from a man in his thirties or forties in good health and CMV-seronegative. V usage is TRBV15 and J usage is TRBJ1-5; 10 positions agree with TRBD1. CDR3 loop: CATSRTGGLQPQHF. Written as DNA, the CDR3 is TGTGCCACCAGCAGGACAGGGGGCCTTCAGCCCCAGCATTTT. The whole variable domain, filled in from reference TRBV15 and TRBJ1-5, reads DAMVIQNPRYQVTQFGKPVTLSCSQTLNHNVMYWYQQKSSQAPKLLFHYYDKDFNNEADTPDNFQSRRPNTSFCFLDIRSPGLGDTAMYLCATSRTGGLQPQHFGDGTRLSIL.